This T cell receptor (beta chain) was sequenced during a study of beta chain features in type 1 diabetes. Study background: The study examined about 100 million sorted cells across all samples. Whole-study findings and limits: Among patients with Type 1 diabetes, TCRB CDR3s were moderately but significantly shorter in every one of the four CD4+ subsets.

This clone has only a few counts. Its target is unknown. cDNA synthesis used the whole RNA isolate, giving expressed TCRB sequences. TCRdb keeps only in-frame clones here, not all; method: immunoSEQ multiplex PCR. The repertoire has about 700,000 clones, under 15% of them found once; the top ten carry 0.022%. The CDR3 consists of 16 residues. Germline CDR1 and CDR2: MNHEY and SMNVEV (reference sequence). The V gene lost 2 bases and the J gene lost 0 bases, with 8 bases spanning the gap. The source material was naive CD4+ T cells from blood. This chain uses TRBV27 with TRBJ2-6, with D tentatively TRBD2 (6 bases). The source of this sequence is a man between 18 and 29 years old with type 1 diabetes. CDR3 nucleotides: TGTGCCAGCAGTTTAACCGGGAGCTCTGGGGCCAACGTCCTGACTTTC. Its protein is CASSLTGSSGANVLTF.